The clone carrying this TCR beta chain was counted a single time. The antigen is unknown. This sample stems from a study of OX40 agonist ivuxolimab in advanced cancers. Study-level points and caveats: The CD4+ and CD8+ T cells in the blood had expanded clonally by week 6 at 0.1 to 3.0 mg/kg. Researchers did not determine the expanded peripheral T cells' antigen specificity.

The data were produced by immunoSEQ multiplex PCR, yet TCRdb's version contains in-frame clones alone and is incomplete. Of about 75,000 clones in the sample, 85% are singletons; the top ten hold 15% to 20%. Between the trimmed V and J ends, which lost 4 bases and 3 bases, there was a span of 13 bases. The germline V gene has CDR1 MNHNS and CDR2 SASEGT. The CDR3 totals 15 residues. Sequenced here: CD4+ or CD8+ T cells sorted from blood, sampled in a trial of the OX40 agonist ivuxolimab. This chain uses TRBV6-1 with TRBJ2-1; tentatively, D is TRBD2 (5 bases). The TCR originated in an adult with an advanced solid tumor such as melanoma, head and neck, liver or kidney cancer. The chain's CDR3 is CASSALDGNYNEQFF. CDR3 sequence (DNA): TGTGCCAGCAGTGCCCTGGACGGGAACTACAATGAGCAGTTCTTC.